This T cell receptor beta chain emerged from a study of blood T cells in healthy people across ages (dated by TCRdb to between 2014 and 2017). Some background on the complete study: In model experiments, template switching captured about one uniquely barcoded TCR beta cDNA molecule for every two T cells. To track age-related changes in TCR beta repertoire diversity, the study relied on deep sequencing normalized with unique cDNA molecular identifiers. Four age groups were formed from the donors: young (average roughly 15 years), middle-aged (approximately 40), aged (about 62) and long-lived (about 80). To avoid experimental bias, donors of different ages were spread randomly across the sequencing lanes. The study analyzed two additional independent replicas of 1 million unique cDNA reads from the same blood draw for two donors, one aged 18 to 30 and one aged 80 or older. The study at large found these results: Compared with the aged group, the long-lived group had more naive CD4+ T cells, fewer expanded clones and increased TCR diversity, a pattern suggesting age selection. As age increased, observed TCR beta diversity per million T cells dropped in a roughly linear way, and a significant reduction was already evident by age 40. A strong correlation was found between observed TCR beta diversity and the percentage of naive T cells measured by flow cytometry. Total diversity estimates from one million sequenced T cells were considered lower bounds and underestimates. Bulk unsorted PBMC profiling prevented conclusive comparison of naive and antigen-experienced compartments. Donor CMV infection status was unknown, potentially confounding age-related changes in expanded clonotypes.

Donors were under 40 systemically healthy Caucasian individuals from Russia aged about 6 to 100 years. Each donor gave 9 to 10 milliliters of peripheral blood, collected into EDTA-treated Vacutainer tubes. Ficoll-Paque density-gradient centrifugation was used to isolate PBMCs, with at least 7 million per sample. Trizol reagent was used to extract total RNA from PBMCs, with at least 5.5 micrograms per sample. For every donor, flow cytometry on a PBMC aliquot measured the percentage of naive CD45RAhigh/CD27high T cells. Of note for this clonotype: The antigen this receptor binds is unknown. Qualities for individual bases were not recorded, and no much larger clone is one base off.

The CDR3 measures 14 amino acids from cysteine to phenylalanine. Only the CDR3 DNA is retained, 42 bases long and in frame from the first base. Cut back by 4 bases and 0 bases, the V and J ends lie 9 bases apart. Libraries were built with 5' RACE. Sequencing was performed on an Illumina HiSeq 2500. A second PCR of roughly 7 to 11 cycles was performed with a sample-barcoded 5' primer and a J-beta primer mix. A template-switch 5' adaptor carrying 12 random nucleotides introduced a unique molecular identifier onto each TCR beta cDNA molecule. Each sample yielded at least 3 million CDR3-containing paired-end reads. First-strand cDNA synthesis was performed from all RNA using the Mint cDNA synthesis kit, with priming by a TRBC-specific oligonucleotide. Following uracil-DNA glycosylase treatment, a first 18-cycle PCR with universal primers M1SS and BC2_uni_R was performed on all cDNA. In the authors' own workflow: Each sample was normalized by randomly selecting 1 million high-quality reads, each carrying a distinct molecular identifier. Instead of being binned into consensus sequences, reads with shared molecular identifiers were discarded. MiTCR, set to a Q25 quality threshold and the strictest error-elimination algorithm, was used for CDR3 identification, clonotype clustering and error correction. A nonparametric unseen species model with Euler transformation was used to estimate a lower bound on total TCR beta diversity. TCRdb cleaned the public reads at Q25 with fastp, built clones with MiXCR and kept in-frame beta chains. Records with the same CDR3 protein are collapsed into one entry carrying the most frequent genes and DNA. The V and J calls and clone size are TCRdb's, not the authors'. Present in this sample are over 950,000 distinct CDR3 sequences, just over 50% of which were seen just once. The ten largest clones capture 20% to 25% of the sample.

Specimen: blood. The chain is made from TRBV12-3 or TRBV12-4 and TRBJ1-1; the D gene remains uncertain. This TCR came from a woman aged 60 to 75 in good health. The nucleotide sequence is TGTGCCAGCAGTTCCCGTAGGGTGAACACTGAAGCTTTCTTT. Its amino acids are CASSSRRVNTEAFF.